Listed here are 23 T cell receptor beta chains from one sample, sequenced in a study of cytomegalovirus exposure and HLA in healthy donors. Use of 60 Vbeta and 13 Jbeta primers characterized the PCR. Clones were sequenced by immunoSEQ multiplex PCR, and TCRdb holds only the in-frame ones, with some missing. Its listing shows roughly 120,000 clones. The specimen sequenced was PBMCs. The receptors shown here come from a young man in good health and CMV-seronegative.

The chain joins TRBV19 to TRBJ1-1; D perhaps matches TRBD1 (6 bases). The CDR3 sequence is 13 residues long. V dropped 2 bases and J dropped 5 bases, with 9 bases sitting between them. The germline CDR1 and CDR2 sequences are LNHDA and SQIVND (reference sequence). The CDR3: CASSITGNTEAFF. CDR3 in DNA: TGTGCCAGTAGTATAACAGGGAATACTGAAGCTTTCTTT.

The gene calls are TRBV6-5 and TRBJ2-7; 11 bases align to TRBD2. The V and J ends lost 6 bases and 4 bases, in that order; junction bases with no gene match: 5. Germline CDR1 reads MNHEY; CDR2 reads SVGAGI. The CDR3 contains 14 residues. CDR3 nucleotides: TGTGCCAGCAGCAGACTAGCGGGACCATACGAGCAGTACTTC. Its translation: CASSRLAGPYEQYF.

The chain recombines TRBV7-9 with TRBJ2-7; D may be TRBD2 (6 bases). Trimming removed 5 bases from V and 5 bases from J, with 22 bases in between. The germline V gene has CDR1 SEHNR and CDR2 FQNEAQ (reference sequence). The CDR3 length is 16 residues. The CDR3 DNA sequence: TGTGCCAGCAGCCTTACGGGATCCGGGGGAGATAACGAGCAGTACTTC. Translated, it gives CASSLTGSGGDNEQYF.

The chain is built from TRBV4-1 and TRBJ1-2; no firm D call. V was pared by 0 bases and J by 0 bases, with 8 bases between. This CDR3 has 15 residues. Germline lookup yields CDR1 MGHRA and CDR2 YSYEKL. CDR3 nucleotide sequence: TGCGCCAGCAGCCAAGACCCGGGGACTAACTATGGCTACACCTTC. This encodes CASSQDPGTNYGYTF.

V usage is TRBV19 and J usage is TRBJ2-5, with D tentatively TRBD1 (6 bases). The germline V and J ends were trimmed by 10 bases and 2 bases, with 14 bases remaining between them. This CDR3 region has 13 residues. Germline values: CDR1 LNHDA, CDR2 SQIVND (reference sequence). The CDR3 sequence is CATEPGQQETQYF. The CDR3 bases are TGTGCCACCGAGCCAGGACAGCAAGAGACCCAGTACTTC.

This chain links TRBV5-1 with TRBJ2-1; 11 positions match TRBD2. V dropped 0 bases and J dropped 5; count of bases not matched to a gene: 4. CDR3 length equals 16 residues. Germline CDR1 SGHRS, CDR2 YFSETQ. The CDR3 region has the DNA TGCGCCAGCAGCTTGGTGACTAGCGGGACTCACAATGAGCAGTTCTTC. It yields the protein CASSLVTSGTHNEQFF.

The rearrangement joins TRBV4-1 to TRBJ2-1; no clear D. The germline V and J ends were trimmed by 3 bases and 3 bases, with 6 bases remaining between them. Germline lookup yields CDR1 MGHRA and CDR2 YSYEKL. The CDR3 consists of 13 residues. The CDR3 sequence is CASSHGVYNEQFF. The CDR3 coding sequence is TGCGCCAGCAGCCATGGAGTCTACAATGAGCAGTTCTTC.

The chain combines TRBV6-1 with TRBJ2-7; TRBD1 is a possible D gene (6 bases). V was clipped by 3 bases and J by 3 bases, with 18 bases between them. Germline CDR1 and CDR2: MNHNS and SASEGT. The CDR3 totals 16 residues. The CDR3 DNA reads as TGTGCCAGCAGTGACAGGCCGGACAGAATCCTCTACGAGCAGTACTTC. It codes for CASSDRPDRILYEQYF.

This chain connects TRBV11-2 to TRBJ1-2; perhaps TRBD1 as D (6 bases). This CDR3 is built from 14 residues. Looked up from germline, CDR1 is SGHAT and CDR2 is FQNNGV. Between the trimmed V and J ends, which lost 3 bases and 4 bases, there was a span of 12 bases. The CDR3 is CASSFGGLIYGYTF. The CDR3 DNA is TGTGCCAGCAGCTTCGGGGGGCTCATCTATGGCTACACCTTC.

The CDR3: CAWSRGHVATNEKLFF. DNA for the CDR3: TGTGCCTGGAGTAGGGGACACGTCGCAACTAATGAAAAACTGTTTTTT. V and J are TRBV30 and TRBJ1-4; the D gene is possibly TRBD1 (6 bases). CDR1 GTSNPN and CDR2 SVGIG come from the germline V gene (reference sequence). The CDR3 is made up of 16 amino acids. V lost 2 bases to trimming and J lost 0 bases, with 13 bases between them.

The chain has TRBV9 and TRBJ1-3, with D possibly TRBD1 on 5 matching bases. This CDR3 is 15 amino acids long. Trimming removed 3 bases at V and 0 bases at J, with 10 bases between. CDR1 and CDR2 (germline): SGDLS, YYNGEE. This CDR3 is CASSAGGSSGNTIYF. CDR3 in DNA: TGTGCCAGCAGCGCCGGGGGATCCTCTGGAAACACCATATATTTT.

V gene TRBV27 combines with J gene TRBJ1-1; 8 nucleotides match TRBD1. CDR1 and CDR2 (germline): MNHEY, SMNVEV (reference sequence). Trimming at V came to 7 bases and at J to 0 bases, leaving 7 bases not matched to a gene. The CDR3 consists of 15 residues. CDR3 sequence reads: CASTSLQGVNTEAFF. In DNA, the CDR3 is TGTGCCAGCACCAGCCTACAGGGGGTGAACACTGAAGCTTTCTTT.

This rearrangement joins TRBV6-5 to TRBJ2-5; 8 bases align to TRBD1. Trimming took 2 bases from V and 5 from J; bases not matched to a gene: 4. Per germline, CDR1 MNHEY and CDR2 SVGAGI. CDR3 size: 14 residues. CDR3 in DNA: TGTGCCAGCAGTTACGGCAGGGGGCGCGAGACCCAGTACTTC. It codes for CASSYGRGRETQYF.

This chain links TRBV6-1 with TRBJ1-6; maybe TRBD1 (5 bases). The V and J ends lost 0 bases and 11 bases respectively, with 8 bases between them. The germline CDR1 and CDR2 sequences are MNHNS and SASEGT. CDR3 size: 13 residues. CDR3 nucleotide sequence: TGTGCCAGCAGTGAAGCGCGGGGGGCACCCCTCCACTTT. This translates into CASSEARGAPLHF.

This chain links TRBV19 with TRBJ1-2, with TRBD1 matching 7 bases. The length of the CDR3 is 16 residues. V gave up 6 bases and J gave up 5 bases; unmatched junction bases: 15. Per the germline V gene, CDR1 is LNHDA and CDR2 is SQIVND (reference sequence). The CDR3 region is CASSETGTNAFYGYTF. The CDR3 DNA reads TGTGCCAGTAGCGAGACAGGGACCAACGCATTTTATGGCTACACCTTC.

The genes are TRBV18 and TRBJ1-5, with TRBD1 as a possible D gene (6 bases). Germline values: CDR1 KGHSH, CDR2 LQKENI. V was pared by 3 bases and J by 5 bases, with 14 bases between. The CDR3 has 15 residues. The CDR3 here is CASSPSTGRHQPQHF. Written as DNA, the CDR3 is TGTGCCAGCTCACCTTCGACAGGAAGGCATCAGCCCCAGCATTTT.

This chain joins TRBV6-1 and TRBJ2-3; 11 bases line up with TRBD1. The CDR3 consists of 15 residues. The germline V gene encodes CDR1 MNHNS and CDR2 SASEGT. Trimming removed 4 bases from V and 4 bases from J; junction bases left unmatched: 4. The CDR3 DNA reads as TGTGCCAGCAGTGGGACAGGGGGCGCGGCAGATACGCAGTATTTT. As protein: CASSGTGGAADTQYF.

The rearrangement links TRBV6-5 to TRBJ1-5; 9 nucleotides match TRBD1. Trimming at V came to 4 bases and at J to 6 bases, leaving 4 bases not matched to a gene. Germline V lookup: CDR1 MNHEY, CDR2 SVGAGI. CDR3 length equals 14 residues. CDR3 region: CASSSTGGPQPQHF. The CDR3 DNA reads TGTGCCAGCAGTTCAACAGGGGGCCCTCAGCCCCAGCATTTT.

CDR3 protein: CASSEVGMGAFPSTYEQYF. The CDR3, as DNA: TGTGCCAGCAGTGAAGTAGGAATGGGGGCTTTCCCCTCCACCTACGAGCAGTACTTC. The chain uses TRBV2 and TRBJ2-7; possible D gene TRBD1, 6 bases. The CDR3 is 19 residues long. Deletions cut 1 base from V and 2 bases from J, with 24 bases between. CDR1 is SNHLY and CDR2 is FYNNEI in the germline V gene. Using reference TRBV2 and TRBJ2-7 for the parts outside the CDR3, the full variable domain is EPEVTQTPSHQVTQMGQEVILRCVPISNHLYFYWYRQILGQKVEFLVSFYNNEISEKSEIFDDQFSVERPDGSNFTLKIRSTKLEDSAMYFCASSEVGMGAFPSTYEQYFGPGTRLTVT.

The CDR3 is CASSEPGTGEYGYTF. In DNA, the CDR3 is TGTGCCAGCAGTGAGCCCGGGACAGGGGAATATGGCTACACCTTC. This chain connects TRBV25-1 to TRBJ1-2, with TRBD1 matching 10 bases. The CDR3 runs 15 residues. Germline lookup yields CDR1 MGHDK and CDR2 SYGVNS. Germline trimming cut 3 bases from V and 5 bases from J; bases unmatched to any gene: 6.

The chain employs TRBV5-1 and TRBJ2-3; TRBD2 matches 8 bases. From germline, CDR1 is SGHRS and CDR2 YFSETQ. This CDR3 is 17 amino acids long. After removal of 0 bases from V and 2 bases from J, the junction contained 8 bases not matched to a gene. In DNA form, the CDR3 reads TGCGCCAGCAGCTTGGTTGCCCGGGGGGGGGTCACAGATACGCAGTATTTT. Translating it yields CASSLVARGGVTDTQYF.

The genes are TRBV15 and TRBJ1-5; TRBD1 matches 7 bases. CDR3 length equals 15 residues. Germline values: CDR1 LNHNV, CDR2 YYDKDF (reference sequence). With V trimmed by 3 bases and J by 2 bases, 4 bases remained unmatched. The CDR3 reads CATSRPTGGNQPQHF. The CDR3 DNA is TGTGCCACCAGCAGGCCCACAGGGGGCAATCAGCCCCAGCATTTT.

V gene TRBV5-1 combines with J gene TRBJ2-1; 9 nucleotides agree with TRBD1. Trimming removed 0 bases from V and 4 bases from J; junction bases left unmatched: 5. The CDR3 runs 16 residues. The V gene's germline CDR1 is SGHRS and CDR2 YFSETQ. The CDR3 reads CASSLVAGTGYNEQFF. CDR3 DNA sequence: TGCGCCAGCAGCTTGGTAGCCGGGACAGGGTACAATGAGCAGTTCTTC.